This entry lists 21 T cell receptor beta chains sequenced from one sample in a study of blood T cells in healthy people across ages. For the second PCR, which ran for 7 to 11 cycles, a sample-barcoded 5' primer and a J-beta primer mix were used. Each CDR3 protein gets one entry after TCRdb re-called the 5' RACE reads with MiXCR. Of about 1,600,000 distinct CDR3 sequences in the sample, 42% are singletons; the top ten hold roughly 7.9%. Sequenced input: blood. The receptor source for this set is a woman aged 18-29 years in good health.

This clonotype was seen a handful of times. The gene calls are TRBV6-2 or TRBV6-3 and TRBJ2-7, with D possibly matching TRBD1 (6 bases). Trimming pared 0 bases from V and 2 bases from J, leaving 14 bases between. CDR3 length equals 16 residues. From germline, CDR1 is MNHEY and CDR2 SVGEGT. CDR3 bases: TGTGCCAGCAGTTACTCCGGGACACGCCTACCCTACGAGCAGTACTTC. Its translation is CASSYSGTRLPYEQYF.

This clonotype turned up a few times. The V and J genes are TRBV12-3 or TRBV12-4 and TRBJ1-4; tentative D call: TRBD1 (5 bases). CDR3 length: 13 amino acids. V lost 5 bases to trimming and J lost 8 bases, with 12 bases between them. The CDR3 DNA reads as TGTGCCAGCAGTCAGACAGTTGGGGAAAAACTGTTTTTT. It translates to CASSQTVGEKLFF.

The chain recombines TRBV10-3 with TRBJ2-7; no definite D call. Germline values: CDR1 ENHRY, CDR2 SYGVKD. V lost 0 bases to trimming and J lost 3 bases, with 6 bases between them. CDR3 length: 13 amino acids. CDR3 DNA sequence: TGTGCCATCAGTGAGTCGAAAGGCTACGAGCAGTACTTC. It codes for CAISESKGYEQYF.

The chain joins TRBV10-3 to TRBJ2-2; 8 bases match TRBD2. The germline CDR1 and CDR2 sequences are ENHRY and SYGVKD. The CDR3 covers 16 residues. The V gene end was trimmed by 8 bases and the J gene end by 2 bases; junction bases not matched to a gene: 10. Here the CDR3 reads CAIRGTAGGNTGELFF. The CDR3 DNA follows: TGTGCCATCCGGGGGACGGCGGGGGGAAACACCGGGGAGCTGTTTTTT.

The chain joins TRBV20-1 to TRBJ2-1; 8 bases line up with TRBD2. This CDR3 is 14 amino acids long. CDR1 and CDR2 (germline): DFQATT, SNEGSKA (reference sequence). V trimming: 0 bases; J trimming: 5 bases; junction bases outside the gene matches: 3. CDR3 sequence (DNA): TGCAGTGCTAGAGAACTAGCGGAGGACAATGAGCAGTTCTTC. As protein: CSARELAEDNEQFF.

This clonotype was counted at least ten times. This chain connects TRBV7-3 to TRBJ2-1, with D perhaps matching TRBD2 (6 bases). V gave up 5 bases and J gave up 4 bases, with 15 bases separating them. Per germline, CDR1 SGHTA and CDR2 FQGTGA. The CDR3 has 15 amino acids. The CDR3 reads CASSPSGVEYNEQFF. The CDR3 DNA sequence: TGTGCCAGCAGCCCCTCGGGGGTCGAGTACAATGAGCAGTTCTTC.

The chain carries TRBV4-1 and TRBJ2-1; the match to TRBD2 covers 7 bases. Matching the DNA end better, TRBJ2-7 makes the J call doubtful. The CDR3 has 14 amino acids. Germline CDR1 and CDR2: MGHRA and YSYEKL. The CDR3 sequence is CASSHSSGYNEQYF. CDR3 coding DNA: TGCGCCAGCAGCCACTCTAGCGGCTACAATGAGCAGTACTTC.

This clonotype has just a few counts. J is TRBJ2-1 and V is TRBV20-1, with 11 bases aligning to TRBD2. Germline V lookup: CDR1 DFQATT, CDR2 SNEGSKA (reference sequence). V was pared by 6 bases and J by 4 bases, with 8 bases of the junction left unmatched. The CDR3 runs 15 residues. CDR3 DNA sequence: TGCAGTGCCCGAATTAGCGGGAGGGATTACAATGAGCAGTTCTTC. This sequence encodes CSARISGRDYNEQFF.

This clonotype has just a few counts. V gene TRBV7-8 combines with J gene TRBJ2-4; D may match TRBD1 or TRBD2 (5 bases each). The length of the CDR3 is 19 residues. V was cut by 1 base and J by 0 bases, with 19 bases left in between. Germline V CDR1 and CDR2: SGHVS, FQNEAQ. The CDR3 bases are TGTGCCAGCAGCTTAGAAGGTCCGGGGACCCGAGTAGCCAAAAACATTCAGTACTTC. This encodes CASSLEGPGTRVAKNIQYF. The full variable domain, completed using reference TRBV7-8 and TRBJ2-4, is GAGVSQSPRYKVAKRGQDVALRCDPISGHVSLFWYQQALGQGPEFLTYFQNEAQLDKSGLPSDRFFAERPEGSVSTLKIQRTQQEDSAVYLCASSLEGPGTRVAKNIQYFGAGTRLSVL.

The genes are TRBV25-1 and TRBJ2-1; the match to TRBD1 covers 7 bases. The CDR3 sequence is 13 residues long. Germline V gives CDR1 MGHDK, CDR2 SYGVNS. V dropped 10 bases and J dropped 6; count of bases not matched to a gene: 9. The CDR3 nucleotides read TGTGCCACCCTTTTGGCAGGGGGCAATGAGCAGTTCTTC. It translates to CATLLAGGNEQFF. Variable domain in full (rest from reference TRBV25-1 and TRBJ2-1): EADIYQTPRYLVIGTGKKITLECSQTMGHDKMYWYQQDPGMELHLIHYSYGVNSTEKGDLSSESTVSRIRTEHFPLTLESARPSHTSQYLCATLLAGGNEQFFGPGTRLTVL.

This clonotype was seen a few times. The genes are TRBV28 and TRBJ2-5, with D hard to call. Germline V CDR1 and CDR2: MDHEN, SYDVKM. The CDR3 loop spans 14 amino acids. The germline V and J ends were trimmed by 5 bases and 5 bases, with 15 bases remaining between them. The CDR3: CASSPRAQEETQYF. DNA of the CDR3: TGTGCCAGCAGTCCCCGAGCCCAAGAGGAGACCCAGTACTTC.

This clonotype has just one count. The chain carries TRBV6-1 and TRBJ2-2; D perhaps matches TRBD1 (6 bases). CDR3 length: 16 residues. From germline, CDR1 is MNHNS and CDR2 SASEGT. V was clipped by 3 bases and J by 4 bases, with 15 bases between them. CDR3 coding DNA: TGTGCCAGCAGTGAGACAGGCGTGGGGACCACCGGGGAGCTGTTTTTT. Its translation is CASSETGVGTTGELFF.

The chain carries TRBV11-1 and TRBJ1-2; 7 bases agree with TRBD1. The V segment lost 5 bases and the J segment 3 bases; nucleotides outside the gene matches: 12. The CDR3 runs 16 residues. Germline CDR1 SGHAT, CDR2 FQDESV (reference sequence). The chain's CDR3 is CASSPPYEGAHYGYTF. In DNA form, the CDR3 reads TGTGCCAGCAGCCCCCCCTATGAGGGGGCCCACTATGGCTACACCTTC. The whole variable domain, remainder taken from reference TRBV11-1 and TRBJ1-2, is EAEVAQSPRYKITEKSQAVAFWCDPISGHATLYWYRQILGQGPELLVQFQDESVVDDSQLPKDRFSAERLKGVDSTLKIQPAELGDSAMYLCASSPPYEGAHYGYTFGSGTRLTVV.

CDR3 sequence reads: CAGTLGWETQYF. CDR3 sequence (DNA): TGTGCCGGCACTTTAGGGTGGGAGACCCAGTACTTC. The J gene is TRBJ2-5, the V gene TRBV12-3 or TRBV12-4; D is unclear. The CDR3 covers 12 residues. Between the trimmed V and J ends, which lost 11 bases and 5 bases, there was a span of 15 bases.

This chain connects TRBV28 to TRBJ2-5; 9 bases are shared with TRBD2. The CDR3 length is 15 residues. Germline loops: CDR1 MDHEN, CDR2 SYDVKM. Germline trimming cut 2 bases from V and 11 bases from J; bases unmatched to any gene: 12. The CDR3 loop is CASSLLAGKINEQYF. CDR3 in DNA: TGTGCCAGCAGTTTACTAGCGGGGAAGATCAATGAGCAGTACTTC.

The chain recombines TRBV2 with TRBJ1-2, with D possibly matching TRBD1 (6 bases). V dropped 8 bases and J dropped 4 bases, with 20 bases sitting between them. Germline assignment: CDR1 SNHLY and CDR2 FYNNEI. This CDR3 has 15 residues. CDR3 nucleotide sequence: TGTGCCAGCGGCCTGGACAGCCCCCGGGGCTATGGCTACACCTTC. Encoded protein: CASGLDSPRGYGYTF.

This clonotype was observed a handful of times. The rearrangement uses TRBV6-1 and TRBJ2-7; either TRBD1 or TRBD2 may supply D (6 bases each). Trimming pared 0 bases from V and 0 bases from J, leaving 15 bases between. This CDR3 has 17 residues. CDR1 is MNHNS, CDR2 SASEGT, per germline. The CDR3 is CASSEAAGTQFSYEQYF. CDR3 DNA: TGTGCCAGCAGTGAAGCGGCGGGGACACAATTCTCCTACGAGCAGTACTTC.

The chain uses TRBV10-3 and TRBJ2-1; TRBD2 matches 9 bases. With 6 bases clipped from V and 5 bases from J, the junction kept 5 bases outside the gene matches. CDR3 length: 14 amino acids. Germline CDR1 is ENHRY and CDR2 is SYGVKD. This chain's CDR3 is CAIRASGDNNEQFF. CDR3 coding DNA: TGTGCCATCAGGGCTAGCGGGGACAACAATGAGCAGTTCTTC.

The rearrangement uses TRBV12-3 or TRBV12-4 and TRBJ2-6; D unclear. The V gene lost 7 bases and the J gene lost 0 bases, with 7 bases spanning the gap. The CDR3 consists of 14 residues. In DNA, the CDR3 is TGTGCCAGCAAGCAGAACTCTGGGGCCAACGTCCTGACTTTC. Its translation: CASKQNSGANVLTF.

The chain joins TRBV6-1 to TRBJ2-1, with no clear D. Germline lookup yields CDR1 MNHNS and CDR2 SASEGT. With 6 bases removed from V and 10 bases from J, the gap between germline ends came to 13 bases. The CDR3 spans 12 residues. This CDR3 is CASSILAKEQFF. DNA of the CDR3: TGTGCCAGCAGCATACTCGCGAAGGAGCAGTTCTTC.

This sequence joins TRBV5-1 and TRBJ1-4; 9 positions match TRBD1. The CDR3 runs 16 residues. Germline CDR1 and CDR2: SGHRS and YFSETQ. V gave up 4 bases and J gave up 4 bases; unmatched junction bases: 8. The CDR3, as DNA: TGCGCCAGCAGCGGATTCCCGGGACAGGGTAATGAAAAACTGTTTTTT. This gives the protein CASSGFPGQGNEKLFF.